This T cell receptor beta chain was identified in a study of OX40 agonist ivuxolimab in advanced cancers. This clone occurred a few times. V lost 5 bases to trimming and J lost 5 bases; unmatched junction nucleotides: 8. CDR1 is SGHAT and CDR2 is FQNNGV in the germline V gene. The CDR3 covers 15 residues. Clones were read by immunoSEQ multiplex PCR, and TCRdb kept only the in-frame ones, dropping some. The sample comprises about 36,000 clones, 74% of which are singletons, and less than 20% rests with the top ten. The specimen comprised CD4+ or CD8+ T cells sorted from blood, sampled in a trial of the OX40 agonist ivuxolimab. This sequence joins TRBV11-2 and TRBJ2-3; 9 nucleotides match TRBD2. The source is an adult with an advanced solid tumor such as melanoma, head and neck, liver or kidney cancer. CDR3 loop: CASSPREGRRDTQYF. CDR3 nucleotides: TGTGCCAGCAGCCCGCGGGAGGGGCGCAGAGATACGCAGTATTTT.